One sample yielded the 20 T cell receptor beta chains listed below, sequenced in a study of cytomegalovirus exposure and HLA in healthy donors. Clones were read by immunoSEQ multiplex PCR, and TCRdb kept only the in-frame ones, dropping some. The sample has 200,000 to 250,000 clones; approximately 88% are singletons. Specimen: PBMCs. These TCRs come from a woman younger than 45 in good health and CMV-seropositive.

J is TRBJ1-2 and V is TRBV5-6; D is undetermined. The germline V gene has CDR1 SGHDT and CDR2 YYEEEE. The CDR3 totals 13 residues. Trimming removed 0 bases at V and 3 bases at J, with 6 bases between. DNA of the CDR3: TGTGCCAGCAGCTTGGGGGGATACTATGGCTACACCTTC. It specifies CASSLGGYYGYTF.

The V and J genes are TRBV7-2 and TRBJ2-2; D call uncertain. The length of the CDR3 is 11 residues. V lost 3 bases and J lost 7, with 3 bases in between. Per the germline V gene, CDR1 is SGHTA and CDR2 is FQGNSA. The DNA of the CDR3 is TGTGCCAGCAGCTTGTACGGGGAGCTGTTTTTT. Amino acids: CASSLYGELFF.

V usage is TRBV5-4 and J usage is TRBJ2-7; D is perhaps TRBD2 (5 bases). The CDR3 is made up of 13 amino acids. Germline V CDR1 and CDR2: SGHNT, YYREEE (reference sequence). Deletions cut 3 bases from V and 7 bases from J, with 14 bases between. The CDR3 DNA reads as TGTGCCAGCAGCTGGGGTGAGGGCGGGGAGCAGTACTTC. Residues: CASSWGEGGEQYF.

The count of this clone is one. The V call is TRBV28, the J call TRBJ1-1; weak D call: TRBD1 (6 bases). The germline V gene encodes CDR1 MDHEN and CDR2 SYDVKM. The CDR3 sequence is 15 residues long. Between the trimmed V and J ends, which lost 3 bases and 5 bases, there was a span of 16 bases. CDR3: CASSFEAGAVTEAFF. CDR3 coding DNA: TGTGCCAGCAGTTTCGAGGCAGGGGCTGTGACTGAAGCTTTCTTT. Full variable domain (remainder filled in from reference TRBV28 and TRBJ1-1): DVKVTQSSRYLVKRTGEKVFLECVQDMDHENMFWYRQDPGLGLRLIYFSYDVKMKEKGDIPEGYSVSREKKERFSLILESASTNQTSMYLCASSFEAGAVTEAFFGQGTRLTVV.

The J gene is TRBJ2-1, the V gene TRBV7-6; the D is unclear. The CDR3 runs 14 residues. From germline, CDR1 is SGHVS and CDR2 FNYEAQ. V was shortened by 1 base and J by 10 bases, with 14 bases between the two germline ends. The CDR3 DNA is TGTGCCAGCAGCTTAGGTTCCGCGTCCACGGAGCAGTTCTTC. It specifies CASSLGSASTEQFF.

The gene calls are TRBV29-1 and TRBJ1-2; 8 bases agree with TRBD1. V gave up 5 bases and J gave up 3 bases; unmatched junction bases: 8. Germline CDR1 reads SQVTM; CDR2 reads ANQGSEA. The CDR3 contains 14 residues. CDR3 nucleotide sequence: TGCAGCGTTCTCTTAATACAGGGGGACTATGGCTACACCTTC. Protein product: CSVLLIQGDYGYTF.

The V and J genes are TRBV29-1 and TRBJ1-1; D not certain. V was trimmed by 6 bases and J by 1 base, leaving 6 bases between them. The CDR3 totals 11 residues. Germline assignment: CDR1 SQVTM and CDR2 ANQGSEA. CDR3 nucleotides: TGCAGCGTACCATCGAACACTGAAGCTTTCTTT. Protein: CSVPSNTEAFF.

The chain couples TRBV5-1 to TRBJ2-5, with 12 bases matching TRBD1. With 6 bases clipped from V and 6 bases from J, the junction kept 15 bases outside the gene matches. CDR3 length equals 17 residues. Germline V CDR1 and CDR2: SGHRS, YFSETQ. DNA of the CDR3: TGCGCCAGCACGGAGCAGATTCCCGGGACAGGGGGCAAGACCCAGTACTTC. The encoded protein is CASTEQIPGTGGKTQYF.

This chain connects TRBV4-1 to TRBJ2-2; the D gene is possibly TRBD1 (7 bases). The CDR3 runs to 13 residues. Germline V gene lookup returns CDR1 MGHRA and CDR2 YSYEKL. Trimming took 7 bases from V and 3 from J, leaving 9 bases between them. The DNA for the CDR3 is TGCGCCAGCACCAGGGGGGACACCGGGGAGCTGTTTTTT. This encodes CASTRGDTGELFF.

The V gene is TRBV9, the J gene TRBJ2-3; 8 positions match TRBD2. The V gene's germline CDR1 is SGDLS and CDR2 YYNGEE. The V gene end was trimmed by 2 bases and the J gene end by 1 base; junction bases not matched to a gene: 3. The CDR3 totals 15 residues. CDR3 amino acids: CASSVLAGRTDTQYF. CDR3 nucleotide sequence: TGTGCCAGCAGCGTGCTAGCGGGTCGCACAGATACGCAGTATTTT.

The chain carries TRBV14 and TRBJ1-2; the D gene is possibly TRBD1 (6 bases). Germline values: CDR1 SGHDN, CDR2 FVKESK. This CDR3 comprises 14 residues. Trimming took 2 bases from V and 14 from J, leaving 21 bases between them. As DNA, the CDR3 is TGTGCCAGCAGCCAAAGCGGGACACCGGGAGGAGGAACCTTC. Its translation is CASSQSGTPGGGTF.

The chain carries TRBV29-1 and TRBJ2-7, with 7 bases lining up with TRBD2. Germline V gives CDR1 SQVTM, CDR2 ANQGSEA. Trimming removed 1 base from V and 4 bases from J; junction bases left unmatched: 16. The CDR3 loop spans 17 amino acids. CDR3 in DNA: TGCAGCGTTGAAGCGTTCGCGGGAGAGACTCTTAAATACGAGCAGTACTTC. Its protein is CSVEAFAGETLKYEQYF.

This clone was counted a single time. The chain uses TRBV6-5 and TRBJ1-4; no clear D. The V gene's germline CDR1 is MNHEY and CDR2 SVGAGI. The CDR3 totals 14 residues. V shed 4 bases and J shed 5 bases, with 11 bases lying between them. The CDR3 loop is CASSFGGGNEKLFF. The CDR3 DNA sequence: TGTGCCAGCAGTTTCGGCGGAGGGAATGAAAAACTGTTTTTT.

The V gene is TRBV2, the J gene TRBJ1-4, with D tentatively TRBD1 (6 bases). Germline loops: CDR1 SNHLY, CDR2 FYNNEI. This CDR3 contains 16 residues. The V gene lost 6 bases and the J gene lost 3 bases, with 17 bases spanning the gap. CDR3 nucleotide sequence: TGTGCCAGCAGGAGGGCCTCCGGGACACCTAATGAAAAACTGTTTTTT. Translating gives CASRRASGTPNEKLFF.

This sequence joins TRBV28 and TRBJ2-5; D unresolved. The CDR3 covers 15 residues. CDR1 and CDR2 (germline): MDHEN, SYDVKM. V was pared by 2 bases and J by 0 bases, with 10 bases between. The CDR3 here is CASSLMTPNQETQYF. The CDR3 nucleotides read TGTGCCAGCAGTTTAATGACACCAAACCAAGAGACCCAGTACTTC. Full variable domain (remainder filled in from reference TRBV28 and TRBJ2-5): DVKVTQSSRYLVKRTGEKVFLECVQDMDHENMFWYRQDPGLGLRLIYFSYDVKMKEKGDIPEGYSVSREKKERFSLILESASTNQTSMYLCASSLMTPNQETQYFGPGTRLLVL.

The V gene is TRBV5-1, the J gene TRBJ2-5, with 8 bases identical to TRBD2. This CDR3 is built from 15 residues. The germline gives CDR1 SGHRS, CDR2 YFSETQ. Trimming at V came to 2 bases and at J to 4 bases, leaving 7 bases not matched to a gene. The CDR3 DNA sequence: TGCGCCAGCAGCTTTACAGCGGGAGTGGGAGAGACCCAGTACTTC. Translated, it gives CASSFTAGVGETQYF.

The chain joins TRBV11-2 to TRBJ2-5, with 11 positions matching TRBD1. From germline, CDR1 is SGHAT and CDR2 FQNNGV. There are 16 residues in the CDR3. The trim removed 1 base at V and 2 bases at J, leaving 3 bases unmatched. CDR3 in amino acids: CASSLAGTGGQETQYF. The DNA for the CDR3 is TGTGCCAGCAGCTTAGCCGGGACAGGGGGACAAGAGACCCAGTACTTC.

This clone was counted once. The chain is built from TRBV5-1 and TRBJ1-4; the D is unclear. Trimming shortened V by 0 bases and J by 0 bases, and 9 bases separated the two germline ends. The CDR3 totals 16 residues. From germline, CDR1 is SGHRS and CDR2 YFSETQ. The CDR3 protein is CASSLGGLATNEKLFF. Written as DNA, the CDR3 is TGCGCCAGCAGCTTGGGAGGTCTTGCAACTAATGAAAAACTGTTTTTT.

The chain is built from TRBV2 and TRBJ2-7; D gene unclear. The CDR3 loop spans 14 amino acids. V gave up 2 bases and J gave up 0 bases, with 8 bases separating them. CDR1 and CDR2 from the germline V gene are SNHLY and FYNNEI. CDR3 protein: CASSENSSSYEQYF. For the CDR3, the DNA is TGTGCCAGCAGTGAAAACTCGAGCTCCTACGAGCAGTACTTC. Based on the CDR3 plus reference TRBV2 and TRBJ2-7, the full variable domain is EPEVTQTPSHQVTQMGQEVILRCVPISNHLYFYWYRQILGQKVEFLVSFYNNEISEKSEIFDDQFSVERPDGSNFTLKIRSTKLEDSAMYFCASSENSSSYEQYFGPGTRLTVT.

The rearrangement links TRBV7-8 to TRBJ2-2; 7 nucleotides agree with TRBD1. Germline V lookup: CDR1 SGHVS, CDR2 FQNEAQ. The CDR3 extends over 15 amino acids. V shed 5 bases, J shed 6 bases, and the junction held 9 bases outside the gene matches. CDR3: CASSPGQASAGELFF. The CDR3 DNA reads TGTGCCAGCAGCCCAGGACAGGCCAGCGCCGGGGAGCTGTTTTTT.